This entry features one T cell receptor (beta chain) sequence. The specificity of this receptor is unknown. There are no base qualities to consult, and no much larger clone falls within one base. Compared with germline, V lacks 0 bases and J lacks 0 bases; bases without a gene match: 10. The CDR3, from cysteine to phenylalanine, totals 20 residues. Only the CDR3 region is kept as DNA, spanning 60 bases read in frame from base 1. In the germline V gene, CDR1 corresponds to LGHNA and CDR2 to YNFKEQ. The data stem from a study of T cell responses to AZD1222 COVID-19 vaccine (dated by TCRdb to the early 2020s). Some background on the complete study: AZD1222 recipients whose second dose came at about 4 weeks and those whose second dose came at about 12 weeks were combined into one group, since spike-specific TCR depth and breadth did not differ between the two schedules. A total of 233 trial participants underwent TCR sequencing, of whom under 220 had received two doses of AZD1222 and approximately 26 had received two doses of the MenACWY control vaccine. Trial participants were enrolled by age into 18-55, 56-69 and 70-plus year subgroups, with approximately 150, 30 and 60 TCR-sequenced participants respectively.

The CDR3 regions of human TCRbeta chains were analyzed by immunosequencing. The authors processed their data as follows. Repertoire TCRs were checked for matches against a reference library of SARS-CoV-2-specific TCRs that had been generated using the MIRA antigen-specificity platform. Breadth was defined as the fraction of unique TCRs that were SARS-CoV-2-associated, and depth was defined as the fraction of total T cells that were SARS-CoV-2-associated. Using the MIRA data, each spike-specific TCR was mapped to the spike region that the TCR reacts to and placed in a CD4 or CD8 class. Log10-transformed breadth and depth values were compared by one-way ANOVA with Sidak's multiple comparisons tests. In its TCRdb copy, this immuneACCESS table keeps in-frame sequences only and misses some clones. Where compared with another copy, unresolved V genes explain less than half of these, and the others have no known cause. Clone size and the V and J calls come from that table; the DNA yielded D and trimming. The sample table records around 140,000 clones; roughly 90% of these occur just once. About 3% of the sample is in the top ten clones.

The time point label, as the study defines it: baseline before first vaccination. Vaccinee samples came from UK trials COV001 and COV002, including a single-blind randomized controlled phase 2/3 trial of AZD1222 (ChAdOx1 nCoV-19) in healthy adults. Trial participant PBMC samples were collected at day 0 and day 28 after the second dose for TCRbeta chain sequencing. Summary of the overall study and its limitations: Reportedly, close to half of the unique spike-specific TCRs recognized epitopes lying outside the regions that are mutated in the B.1.351 and B.1.1.7 variants. The 56-69-year group was small, and its depth increase did not reach significance, likely because of low power. Conclusions about previously exposed vaccinees are limited because only six or seven AZD1222 recipients were SARS-CoV-2 seropositive at baseline. CD4 TCRs associated with the vaccine covered the entire spike protein, and the dominant responses were in regions 160-218 and 743-854. After two AZD1222 doses, spike-specific TCR breadth and depth were significantly higher than at day 0 and than in MenACWY recipients. Because no samples from the day 14 peak response were available, repertoires could be characterized only after the peak T cell response. Participants were mostly white British, with more females than males. The authors suggested clonal diversity may have been underestimated.

Specimen: peripheral blood, collected on day 0 of AZD1222 vaccination. The chain is made from TRBV4-2 and TRBJ2-6, and 8 junctional nucleotides match TRBD1. The source of this sequence is an adult in good health. This receptor carries the CDR3 CASSQDKISGGGSGANVLTF. The DNA sequence is given as TGTGCCAGCAGCCAAGATAAGATATCAGGGGGCGGCTCTGGGGCCAACGTCCTGACTTTC.